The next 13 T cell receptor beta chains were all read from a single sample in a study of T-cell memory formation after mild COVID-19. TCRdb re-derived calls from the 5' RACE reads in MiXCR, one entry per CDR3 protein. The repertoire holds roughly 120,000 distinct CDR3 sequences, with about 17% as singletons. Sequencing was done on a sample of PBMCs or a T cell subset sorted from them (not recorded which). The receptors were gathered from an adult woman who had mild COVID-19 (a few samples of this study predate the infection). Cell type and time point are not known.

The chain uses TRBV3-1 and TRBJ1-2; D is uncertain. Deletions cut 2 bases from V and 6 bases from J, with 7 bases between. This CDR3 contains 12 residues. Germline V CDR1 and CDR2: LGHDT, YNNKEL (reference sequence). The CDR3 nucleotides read TGTGCCAGCAGCCAAAAGCCTGATGGCTACACCTTC. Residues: CASSQKPDGYTF. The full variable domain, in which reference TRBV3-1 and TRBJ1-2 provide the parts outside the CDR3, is DTAVSQTPKYLVTQMGNDKSIKCEQNLGHDTMYWYKQDSKKFLKIMFSYNNKELIINETVPNRFSPKSPDKAHLNLHINSLELGDSAVYFCASSQKPDGYTFGSGTRLTVV.

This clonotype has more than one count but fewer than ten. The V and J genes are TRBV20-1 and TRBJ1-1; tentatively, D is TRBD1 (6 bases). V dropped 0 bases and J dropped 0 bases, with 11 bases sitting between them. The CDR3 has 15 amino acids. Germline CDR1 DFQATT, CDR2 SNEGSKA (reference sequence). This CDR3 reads CSARDSTGMNTEAFF. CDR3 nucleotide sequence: TGCAGTGCTAGAGATTCTACAGGGATGAACACTGAAGCTTTCTTT.

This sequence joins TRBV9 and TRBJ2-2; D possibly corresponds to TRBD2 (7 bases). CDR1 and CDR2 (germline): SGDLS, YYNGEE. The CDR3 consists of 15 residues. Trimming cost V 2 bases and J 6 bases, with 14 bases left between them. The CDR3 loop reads CASSVATGRAGELFF. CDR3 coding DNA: TGTGCCAGCAGCGTGGCTACAGGGAGGGCCGGGGAGCTGTTTTTT.

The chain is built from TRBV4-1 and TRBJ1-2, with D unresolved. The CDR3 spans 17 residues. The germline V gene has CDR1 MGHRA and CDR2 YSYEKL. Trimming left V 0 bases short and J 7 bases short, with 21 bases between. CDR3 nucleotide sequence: TGCGCCAGCAGCCAAGATAGGTCAGCCAAAAGGGATGGTGGCTACACCTTC. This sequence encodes CASSQDRSAKRDGGYTF.

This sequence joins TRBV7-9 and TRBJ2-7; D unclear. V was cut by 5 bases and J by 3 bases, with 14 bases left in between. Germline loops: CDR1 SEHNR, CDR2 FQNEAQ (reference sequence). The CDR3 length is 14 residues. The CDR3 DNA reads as TGTGCCAGCAGCCCGAACTGGGAAAGCTACGAGCAGTACTTC. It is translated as CASSPNWESYEQYF.

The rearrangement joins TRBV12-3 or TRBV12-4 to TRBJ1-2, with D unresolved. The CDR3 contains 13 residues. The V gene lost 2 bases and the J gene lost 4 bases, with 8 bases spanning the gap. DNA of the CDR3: TGTGCCAGCAGTTTAATACCGGGCTATGGCTACACCTTC. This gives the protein CASSLIPGYGYTF.

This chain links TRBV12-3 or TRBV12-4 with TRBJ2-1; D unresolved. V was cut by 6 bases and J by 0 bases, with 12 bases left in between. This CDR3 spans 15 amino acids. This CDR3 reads CASSIRASSYNEQFF. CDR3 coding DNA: TGTGCCAGCAGCATCCGCGCGAGCTCCTACAATGAGCAGTTCTTC.

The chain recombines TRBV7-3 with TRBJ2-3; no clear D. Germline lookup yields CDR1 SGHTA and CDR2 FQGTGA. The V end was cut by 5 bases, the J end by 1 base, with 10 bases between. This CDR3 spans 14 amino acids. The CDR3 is CASSILGGTDTQYF. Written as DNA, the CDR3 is TGTGCCAGCAGCATCCTAGGAGGCACAGATACGCAGTATTTT.

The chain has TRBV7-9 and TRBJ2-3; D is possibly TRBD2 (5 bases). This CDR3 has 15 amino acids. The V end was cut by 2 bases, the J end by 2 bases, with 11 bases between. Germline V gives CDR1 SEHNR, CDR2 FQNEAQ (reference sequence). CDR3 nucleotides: TGTGCCAGCAGCTTAACCCGGGGTATCACAGATACGCAGTATTTT. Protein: CASSLTRGITDTQYF. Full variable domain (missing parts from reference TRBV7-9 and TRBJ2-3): DTGVSQNPRHKITKRGQNVTFRCDPISEHNRLYWYRQTLGQGPEFLTYFQNEAQLEKSRLLSDRFSAERPKGSFSTLEIQRTEQGDSAMYLCASSLTRGITDTQYFGPGTRLTVL.

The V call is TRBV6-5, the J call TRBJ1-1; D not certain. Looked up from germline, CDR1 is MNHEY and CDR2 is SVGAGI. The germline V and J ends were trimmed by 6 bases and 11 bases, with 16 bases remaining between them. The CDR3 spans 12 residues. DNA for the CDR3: TGTGCCAGCAGAAAACCGGGGATGCAGGCTTTCTTT. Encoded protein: CASRKPGMQAFF.

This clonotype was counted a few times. CDR3 in DNA: TGCGCCAGCAGCTTGGTAATGGCGGGAGATAGGTCCTACGAGCAGTACTTC. Protein sequence: CASSLVMAGDRSYEQYF. V is TRBV5-1 and J is TRBJ2-7; 7 bases are a match to TRBD2. CDR3 size: 17 residues. V trimming: 0 bases; J trimming: 1 base; junction bases outside the gene matches: 10. From germline, CDR1 is SGHRS and CDR2 YFSETQ.

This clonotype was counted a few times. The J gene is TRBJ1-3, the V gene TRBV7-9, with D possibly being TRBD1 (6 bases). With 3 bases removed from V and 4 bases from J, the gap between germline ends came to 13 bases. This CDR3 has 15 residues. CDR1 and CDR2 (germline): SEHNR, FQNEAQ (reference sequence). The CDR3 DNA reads TGTGCCAGCAGCTTCGCCGGGACACAAGGAAACACCATATATTTT. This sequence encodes CASSFAGTQGNTIYF.

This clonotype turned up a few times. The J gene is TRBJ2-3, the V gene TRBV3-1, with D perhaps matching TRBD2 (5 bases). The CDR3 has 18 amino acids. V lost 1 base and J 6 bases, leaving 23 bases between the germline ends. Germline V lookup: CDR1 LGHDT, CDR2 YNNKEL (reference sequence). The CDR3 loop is CASSQGWNDYGYSDTQYF. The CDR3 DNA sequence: TGTGCCAGCAGCCAAGGCTGGAATGACTACGGGTACTCCGATACGCAGTATTTT.